The 19 T cell receptor beta chains below were found in one sample sequenced in a study of blood T cell repertoires in COVID-19. Sequencing used immunoSEQ multiplex PCR; TCRdb keeps in-frame clones, though not all of them. Here the sample spans about 220,000 clones, 86% being singletons. The material sequenced was peripheral blood. The source of these receptors is a woman in her 50s with COVID-19, enrolled during active disease.

In DNA form, the CDR3 reads TGTGCCAGCAGCGTTGAGGGATTCACAGATACGCAGTATTTT. Encoded protein: CASSVEGFTDTQYF. The chain is built from TRBV9 and TRBJ2-3, with TRBD2 as a possible D gene (5 bases). CDR1 is SGDLS and CDR2 is YYNGEE in the germline V gene. V was shortened by 2 bases and J by 2 bases, with 9 bases between the two germline ends. The CDR3 covers 14 residues.

This clone is a singleton in its sample. The V call is TRBV2, the J call TRBJ2-3; a possible D gene is TRBD1 (8 bases). The CDR3 totals 16 residues. The V and J ends lost 0 bases and 6 bases respectively, with 16 bases between them. Germline V gives CDR1 SNHLY, CDR2 FYNNEI. CDR3 DNA sequence: TGTGCCAGCAGTGAAGCGGGGGGGCACAGGGGGGATACGCAGTATTTT. This gives the protein CASSEAGGHRGDTQYF.

The chain has TRBV7-8 and TRBJ2-7; a weak D match, TRBD2 (6 bases). Germline CDR1 is SGHVS and CDR2 is FQNEAQ. V gave up 5 bases and J gave up 5 bases, with 16 bases separating them. The CDR3 is 14 amino acids. The CDR3 sequence: CASSPRLGGDEQYF. Written as DNA, the CDR3 is TGTGCCAGCAGCCCGCGACTAGGAGGGGACGAGCAGTACTTC.

This sequence joins TRBV10-3 and TRBJ2-3; TRBD1 agrees at 12 bases. The J segment lost 4 bases and the V segment lost 6 bases, leaving 5 bases of the junction unmatched. Germline values: CDR1 ENHRY, CDR2 SYGVKD. This CDR3 is 15 amino acids long. Here the CDR3 reads CAISRDRGQSDTQYF. Written as DNA, the CDR3 is TGTGCCATCAGCCGGGACAGGGGGCAGTCAGATACGCAGTATTTT.

The V call is TRBV28, the J call TRBJ1-6; TRBD1 agrees at 7 bases. J gave up 10 bases and V 5 bases, and 11 bases lay outside the gene matches. This CDR3 is 15 amino acids long. The V gene's germline CDR1 is MDHEN and CDR2 SYDVKM. In nucleotides, the CDR3 is TGTGCCAGCAGTGCCTCCGGGACAGCCTCCTCACCCCTCCACTTT. It translates to CASSASGTASSPLHF.

The rearrangement links TRBV7-6 to TRBJ2-3, with TRBD2 matching over 8 bases. V dropped 5 bases and J dropped 0; count of bases not matched to a gene: 16. The CDR3 length is 19 residues. Per germline, CDR1 SGHVS and CDR2 FNYEAQ. Written as DNA, the CDR3 is TGTGCCAGCAGCCCCGGGGGCGGGGGGATCACTTCTAGCACAGATACGCAGTATTTT. Protein sequence: CASSPGGGGITSSTDTQYF.

This chain joins TRBV5-1 and TRBJ2-2; 8 nucleotides line up with TRBD1. This CDR3 has 15 residues. The J segment lost 5 bases and the V segment lost 4 bases, leaving 7 bases of the junction unmatched. Per the germline V gene, CDR1 is SGHRS and CDR2 is YFSETQ. The CDR3 is CASSHGQGNTGELFF. DNA of the CDR3: TGCGCCAGCAGCCATGGACAGGGTAATACCGGGGAGCTGTTTTTT.

V and J are TRBV28 and TRBJ2-7; 8 bases are a match to TRBD1. The germline V gene has CDR1 MDHEN and CDR2 SYDVKM. The CDR3 length is 13 residues. The V segment lost 5 bases and the J segment 5 bases; nucleotides outside the gene matches: 5. The CDR3 loop is CASSLGQGNEQYV. The CDR3 DNA follows: TGTGCCAGCAGTCTTGGACAGGGCAACGAGCAGTACGTC.

This clone was detected a few times. The chain employs TRBV27 and TRBJ2-7; D remains unclear. CDR1 MNHEY and CDR2 SMNVEV come from the germline V gene (reference sequence). This CDR3 comprises 13 residues. Between the trimmed V and J ends, which lost 3 bases and 1 base, there was a span of 7 bases. The CDR3 nucleotides are TGTGCCAGCAGTTTGGCCAGGTCCTACGAGCAGTACTTC. Encoded protein: CASSLARSYEQYF.

The gene calls are TRBV24-1 and TRBJ2-1, with a possible D match to TRBD2 (5 bases). Germline values: CDR1 KGHDR, CDR2 SFDVKD. This CDR3 is 15 amino acids long. Trimming shortened V by 4 bases and J by 3 bases, and 12 bases separated the two germline ends. The CDR3 coding sequence is TGTGCCACCAGTGACCCCGGTGGAGGCTACAATGAGCAGTTCTTC. This encodes CATSDPGGGYNEQFF.

This rearrangement joins TRBV10-3 to TRBJ1-1; D remains unclear. Germline CDR1 is ENHRY and CDR2 is SYGVKD. With 3 bases removed from V and 0 bases from J, the gap between germline ends came to 5 bases. The CDR3 is 13 residues long. CDR3 sequence reads: CAISERVNTEAFF. In DNA, the CDR3 is TGTGCCATCAGTGAACGGGTGAACACTGAAGCTTTCTTT.

The J gene is TRBJ2-2, the V gene TRBV10-3; a possible D gene is TRBD1 (5 bases). V lost 10 bases to trimming and J lost 2 bases, with 17 bases between them. This CDR3 has 15 amino acids. Germline assignment: CDR1 ENHRY and CDR2 SYGVKD. The CDR3 DNA reads TGTGCCACCTTAAGACAGACCGCTAACACCGGGGAGCTGTTTTTT. Residues: CATLRQTANTGELFF.

This chain links TRBV19 with TRBJ1-2, with 9 bases lining up with TRBD1. Germline assignment: CDR1 LNHDA and CDR2 SQIVND (reference sequence). This CDR3 spans 13 amino acids. V lost 10 bases, J lost 2 bases, and 5 bases stayed unmatched. The CDR3, as DNA: TGTGCCACAAGGACAGGGGAAAACTATGGCTACACCTTC. Translating it yields CATRTGENYGYTF.

This clone was observed a handful of times. The chain is built from TRBV10-3 and TRBJ2-3; TRBD2 aligns across 10 bases. The ends lost 0 bases at V and 6 bases at J; junction bases unmatched: 6. This CDR3 is 16 amino acids long. Germline values: CDR1 ENHRY, CDR2 SYGVKD. The CDR3 spells CAISESVSGGADTQYF. For the CDR3, the DNA is TGTGCCATCAGTGAGTCGGTGAGCGGGGGGGCTGATACGCAGTATTTT.

The V gene is TRBV4-1, the J gene TRBJ1-1, with D unresolved. The CDR3 is made up of 15 amino acids. V was shortened by 2 bases and J by 1 base, with 11 bases between the two germline ends. Looked up from germline, CDR1 is MGHRA and CDR2 is YSYEKL. Here the CDR3 DNA reads TGCGCCAGCAGCCAAACCTTGAGTCGGAACACTGAAGCTTTCTTT. Protein product: CASSQTLSRNTEAFF.

The chain is built from TRBV6-5 and TRBJ1-5, with TRBD1 matching over 7 bases. CDR1 is MNHEY and CDR2 is SVGAGI in the germline V gene. The CDR3 spans 14 residues. V dropped 4 bases and J dropped 6; count of bases not matched to a gene: 6. The CDR3 region has the DNA TGTGCCAGCAGTTTGGCAGGGGGTGGTCAGCCCCAGCATTTT. Its translation is CASSLAGGGQPQHF.

The chain joins TRBV19 to TRBJ2-3; D uncertain. The CDR3 length is 14 residues. Trimming cost V 6 bases and J 0 bases, with 10 bases left between them. In germline, CDR1 is LNHDA, CDR2 SQIVND (reference sequence). CDR3 sequence: CASRGRTSTDTQYF. The CDR3 DNA is TGTGCCAGTAGGGGCAGAACTAGCACAGATACGCAGTATTTT.

The rearrangement joins TRBV11-2 to TRBJ1-1; perhaps TRBD1 as D (6 bases). CDR1 and CDR2 (germline): SGHAT, FQNNGV. The CDR3 loop spans 13 amino acids. Trimming took 2 bases from V and 8 from J, leaving 12 bases between them. The CDR3 DNA reads TGTGCCAGCAGCTTAATGAGACAGGCCGAAGCTTTCTTT. Translated: CASSLMRQAEAFF.

The chain couples TRBV11-3 to TRBJ2-7, with TRBD2 matching 8 bases. V shed 3 bases and J 7 bases; nucleotides not matched to a gene: 5. Germline values: CDR1 SGHNT, CDR2 YENEEA. The length of the CDR3 is 13 residues. The CDR3 region is CASSLARGGEQYF. The CDR3 coding sequence is TGTGCCAGCAGCTTGGCCCGGGGGGGGGAGCAGTACTTC.